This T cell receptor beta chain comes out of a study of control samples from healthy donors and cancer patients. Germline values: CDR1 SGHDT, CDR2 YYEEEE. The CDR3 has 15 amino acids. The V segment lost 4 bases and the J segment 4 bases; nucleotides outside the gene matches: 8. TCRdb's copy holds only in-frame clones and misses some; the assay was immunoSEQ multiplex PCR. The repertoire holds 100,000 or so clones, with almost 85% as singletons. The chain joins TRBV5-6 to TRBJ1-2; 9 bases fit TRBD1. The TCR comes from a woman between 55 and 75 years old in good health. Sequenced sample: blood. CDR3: CASSPGQGSSYGYTF. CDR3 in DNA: TGTGCCAGCAGCCCCGGACAGGGGTCTTCCTATGGCTACACCTTC.